Listed below are T cell receptor beta chains from one sample, sequenced in a study of CD8+ T cells in alopecia areata. Clones were read by immunoSEQ multiplex PCR, and TCRdb kept only the in-frame ones, dropping some. The data contain around 36,000 clones, less than 55% of them singletons. Sequencing was performed on CD4+ Tregs sorted from blood. These receptors all stem from a human donor with alopecia areata. The conserved cysteine and the conserved F or W are not part of the CDR3 here. The order of the fields is J gene, V gene, CDR3 protein.

J gene: TRBJ2-1; V gene: TRBV11-2; CDR3 protein: ASSPDRGLRNEQF
J gene: TRBJ2-2; V gene: TRBV2; CDR3 protein: ARSGLTTGELF
J gene: TRBJ1-5; V gene: TRBV6-7; CDR3 protein: ASSQGQHNQPQH
J gene: TRBJ1-6; V gene: TRBV7-2; CDR3 protein: ASSLGQNNSPLH
J gene: TRBJ1-2; V gene: TRBV5-1; CDR3 protein: ASSLTGDYGYT
J gene: TRBJ2-7; V gene: TRBV7-2; CDR3 protein: ASSFAGSSYEQY
J gene: TRBJ2-5; V gene: TRBV5-1; CDR3 protein: ASSLPRETQY
J gene: TRBJ1-1; V gene: TRBV10-3; CDR3 protein: AISSPTENTEAF
J gene: TRBJ2-3; V gene: TRBV5-1; CDR3 protein: ASSGGVVTDTQY
J gene: TRBJ1-2; V gene: TRBV30; CDR3 protein: AWSVRWSNYGYT
J gene: TRBJ2-5; V gene: TRBV5-4; CDR3 protein: ASSPRDGTQETQY
J gene: TRBJ2-2; V gene: TRBV7-3; CDR3 protein: ASSFGTGRTGELF
J gene: TRBJ2-4; V gene: TRBV7-8; CDR3 protein: ASGLGNIQY
J gene: TRBJ1-4; V gene: TRBV5-1; CDR3 protein: ASSLAGSREKLF
J gene: TRBJ1-1; V gene: TRBV29-1; CDR3 protein: SVTGQPNTEAF
J gene: TRBJ2-1; V gene: TRBV7-3; CDR3 protein: ASSLTRMSGGEQF
J gene: TRBJ1-5; V gene: TRBV19; CDR3 protein: ASSINLGRGNQPQH
J gene: TRBJ1-3; V gene: TRBV4-1; CDR3 protein: ASSRPGGTGNTIY
J gene: TRBJ1-1; V gene: TRBV7-2; CDR3 protein: ASSFLAGGNTEAF
J gene: TRBJ1-2; V gene: TRBV10-2; CDR3 protein: ASYGDGYT
J gene: TRBJ1-4; V gene: TRBV4-1; CDR3 protein: ASSQPLRDATNEKLF
J gene: TRBJ2-2; V gene: TRBV7-2; CDR3 protein: ASSLARDTGELF
J gene: TRBJ2-1; V gene: TRBV7-2; CDR3 protein: ASSRRGHVNEQF
J gene: TRBJ2-1; V gene: TRBV19; CDR3 protein: ASGKIRGPDNEQF
J gene: TRBJ1-2; V gene: TRBV28; CDR3 protein: ASRRQAYGYT
J gene: TRBJ2-7; V gene: TRBV2; CDR3 protein: ASSAPSSFTQY
J gene: TRBJ1-1; V gene: TRBV7-2; CDR3 protein: ASSFGGKNTEAF
J gene: TRBJ1-5; V gene: TRBV6-5; CDR3 protein: ASRRGLIDQPQH
J gene: TRBJ2-3; V gene: TRBV27; CDR3 protein: ASSLWRPTDTQY
J gene: TRBJ2-2; V gene: TRBV7-2; CDR3 protein: ASSSRGSPLNTGELF